This TCR beta chain is from a study of blood T cell repertoires in COVID-19 (TCRdb year 2020). Some background on the complete study: The collaborator samples originated in the United States, Italy and Spain and spanned the acute and convalescent phases of COVID-19. The sample metadata nearly always contained a de-identified subject ID, COVID-19 status, age in years and sex. The samples were drawn from the first 160 participants of the ongoing ImmuneRACE study and from about 1,200 subjects provided by 6 global collaborators. The repertoires were made available in a free public database intended to serve as a resource for research on the immune response to SARS-CoV-2. The material from the prospective study consisted of cDNA or gDNA derived from T cells, B-cell-depleted T cells, or PBMCs. Where available, HLA class I and class II types were obtained from metadata supplied by the sample provider rather than from assay-based typing. The dataset comprised deeply sampled blood TCRbeta repertoires from subjects exposed to, actively infected with, or recovered from COVID-19.

Each collaborating institution followed its own protocols to collect whole blood in K2EDTA tubes. Collaborator samples were shipped for TCRbeta analysis as frozen whole blood, isolated PBMCs, or DNA extracted from either sample type. TCRbeta CDR3 regions were amplified from genomic DNA using the immunoSEQ Assay, a bias-controlled multiplex PCR. For the original study's pipeline: The number of nucleated cells in each sample was estimated from the amplification of reference gene primers within the assay. To quantify the absolute abundance of each unique TCRbeta CDR3 rearrangement, sequence reads were collapsed and filtered. For each sample, productive Simpson clonality was calculated as the square root of Simpson's diversity index across productive rearrangements. In its TCRdb copy, this immuneACCESS table keeps in-frame sequences only and misses some clones. Where compared with another copy, unresolved V genes explain less than half of these, and the others have no known cause. V, J and clone size are taken as reported in that table, and D and trimming were inferred from the DNA itself. The sample table lists a few hundred thousand clones, roughly nine tenths of them with a count of one. The leading ten clones occupy around 1.3% of the sample.

To note about this clone: It lacks a known antigen. No qualities accompany the bases; no much larger clone lies one base away.

The germline V gene (reference sequence) gives CDR1 as LGHDT and CDR2 as YNNKEL. The trim is 1 base for V and 4 bases for J, with a gap of 16 bases between the germline ends. The CDR3 holds 16 amino acids from the cysteine to the phenylalanine. Only the CDR3 region is kept as DNA, spanning 48 bases read in frame from base 1. Summary of the overall study and its limitations: Clinical and demographic metadata were provided uncurated, with the amount varying by source and participant.

Here the chain combines TRBV3-1 (or the pseudogene TRBV3-2) and TRBJ1-2; a tentative D match to TRBD1 spans 6 bases. The source is a man aged 35 to 55 with acute or convalescent COVID-19. The sample taken for sequencing was peripheral blood. At the DNA level, the sequence is TGTGCCAGCAGCCAAGCCAGACTGGACAGCCTCTATGGCTACACCTTC. This gives the protein CASSQARLDSLYGYTF.